Listed below are T cell receptor beta chains from one sample, sequenced in a study of regulatory T cells in long-lasting Graves disease. TCRdb used MiXCR to reprocess the multiplex PCR reads, holding one entry per CDR3 protein. This sample has approximately 400,000 distinct CDR3 sequences, with about 16% found just once. These sequences were also reported in another study, on T cells in Graves' hyperthyroidism and ophthalmopathy.

The sample consisted of peripheral blood mononuclear cells (PBMCs), taken at new diagnosis, from a patient treated with antithyroid drugs. All receptors come from a woman aged 25 to 45 with Graves disease. Both conserved end residues are part of each CDR3. The order of the fields is V gene, clone size, D gene, J gene, CDR3 protein, CDR3 DNA. D genes are given only for firm matches. Size values are once, few and many counts, or a class for expanded clones, and some rows have none.

v_call: TRBV29-1; clone_size: many; d_call: TRBD1; j_call: TRBJ2-5; cdr3_aa: CSVGDRGLLAQETQYF; cdr3_nt: TGCAGCGTTGGGGACAGGGGTCTCTTAGCCCAAGAGACCCAGTACTTC
v_call: TRBV7-9; clone_size: many; d_call: .; j_call: TRBJ2-3; cdr3_aa: CASSSFATDTQYF; cdr3_nt: TGTGCCAGCAGCTCGTTTGCCACAGATACGCAGTATTTT
v_call: TRBV6-1; clone_size: few; d_call: TRBD1; j_call: TRBJ1-4; cdr3_aa: CASSSQGALATNEKLFF; cdr3_nt: TGTGCCAGCAGTAGCCAGGGGGCCTTAGCAACTAATGAAAAACTGTTTTTT
v_call: TRBV2; clone_size: .; d_call: .; j_call: TRBJ2-7; cdr3_aa: CASSGEGDRKYEQYF; cdr3_nt: TGTGCCAGCAGTGGGGAGGGGGACAGGAAATACGAGCAGTACTTC
v_call: TRBV3-1; clone_size: .; d_call: TRBD1; j_call: TRBJ2-7; cdr3_aa: CASSQGDSLYEQYF; cdr3_nt: TGTGCCAGCAGCCAAGGGGACAGCCTCTACGAGCAGTACTTC
v_call: TRBV11-2; clone_size: .; d_call: TRBD2; j_call: TRBJ2-1; cdr3_aa: CASSPLIGMAGDPYSEQFF; cdr3_nt: TGTGCCAGCAGCCCTCTAATTGGAATGGCGGGAGACCCCTACAGTGAGCAGTTCTTC
v_call: TRBV29-1; clone_size: many; d_call: TRBD2; j_call: TRBJ2-1; cdr3_aa: CSVGRRLAGNNEQFF; cdr3_nt: TGCAGCGTTGGCCGGCGACTAGCGGGAAACAATGAGCAGTTCTTC
v_call: TRBV7-3; clone_size: .; d_call: .; j_call: TRBJ2-4; cdr3_aa: CASSRASGRVAKNIQYF; cdr3_nt: TGTGCCAGCAGCCGGGCGAGCGGGCGCGTAGCCAAAAACATTCAGTACTTC
v_call: TRBV3-1; clone_size: many; d_call: TRBD2; j_call: TRBJ2-7; cdr3_aa: CASSNLAGAPYEQYF; cdr3_nt: TGTGCCAGCAGCAATTTAGCGGGAGCCCCCTACGAGCAGTACTTC
v_call: TRBV7-2; clone_size: many; d_call: .; j_call: TRBJ2-5; cdr3_aa: CASSLALTARGTQYF; cdr3_nt: TGTGCCAGCAGCTTAGCGCTTACGGCCCGGGGGACCCAGTACTTC
v_call: TRBV24-1; clone_size: many; d_call: .; j_call: TRBJ1-5; cdr3_aa: CATSEGNQPQHF; cdr3_nt: TGTGCCACCAGTGAGGGGAATCAGCCCCAGCATTTT
v_call: TRBV9; clone_size: .; d_call: .; j_call: TRBJ1-2; cdr3_aa: CASSREGGEGYGYTF; cdr3_nt: TGTGCCAGCTCGAGAGAGGGGGGGGAGGGGTATGGCTACACCTTC
v_call: TRBV18; clone_size: .; d_call: .; j_call: TRBJ1-5; cdr3_aa: CASSPEVRQPQHF; cdr3_nt: TGTGCCAGCTCACCGGAAGTACGTCAGCCCCAGCATTTT
v_call: TRBV20-1; clone_size: many; d_call: TRBD2; j_call: TRBJ2-1; cdr3_aa: CSARLLAGASYNEQFF; cdr3_nt: TGCAGTGCTAGACTACTAGCGGGAGCATCGTACAATGAGCAGTTCTTC
v_call: TRBV7-9; clone_size: many; d_call: .; j_call: TRBJ2-7; cdr3_aa: CASSTRQVDNEQYF; cdr3_nt: TGTGCCAGCAGCACACGACAGGTGGACAACGAGCAGTACTTC
v_call: TRBV18; clone_size: .; d_call: .; j_call: TRBJ1-2; cdr3_aa: CASSLRAGTYETDYGYTF; cdr3_nt: TGTGCCAGCTCACTAAGAGCCGGGACATACGAAACCGACTATGGCTACACCTTC
v_call: TRBV14; clone_size: .; d_call: .; j_call: TRBJ2-1; cdr3_aa: CASRRGFHREQFF; cdr3_nt: TGTGCCAGCAGAAGGGGCTTTCACAGGGAGCAGTTCTTC
v_call: TRBV5-1; clone_size: many; d_call: TRBD2; j_call: TRBJ2-7; cdr3_aa: CASSSAGQQYF; cdr3_nt: TGCGCCAGCAGCTCAGCGGGACAGCAGTACTTC
v_call: TRBV7-8; clone_size: many; d_call: .; j_call: TRBJ1-5; cdr3_aa: CASSLEVQGVGQPQHF; cdr3_nt: TGTGCCAGCAGCTTAGAGGTCCAGGGTGTGGGTCAGCCCCAGCATTTT
v_call: TRBV28; clone_size: many; d_call: .; j_call: TRBJ2-2; cdr3_aa: CASSLWGLGNTGELFF; cdr3_nt: TGTGCCAGCAGTTTATGGGGACTGGGGAACACCGGGGAGCTGTTTTTT